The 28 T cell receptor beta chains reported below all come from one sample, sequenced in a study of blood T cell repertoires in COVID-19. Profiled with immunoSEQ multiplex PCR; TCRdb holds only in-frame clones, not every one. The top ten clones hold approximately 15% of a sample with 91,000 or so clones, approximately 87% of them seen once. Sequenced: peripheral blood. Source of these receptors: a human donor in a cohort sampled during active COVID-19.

The CDR3 DNA follows: TGTGCCAGCAGTTTGGGGAGCTATGGCTACACCTTC. This codes for CASSLGSYGYTF. The J gene is TRBJ1-2, the V gene TRBV28; no clear D. V lost 3 bases to trimming and J lost 4 bases, with 6 bases between them. Germline CDR1 reads MDHEN; CDR2 reads SYDVKM. This CDR3 is built from 12 residues.

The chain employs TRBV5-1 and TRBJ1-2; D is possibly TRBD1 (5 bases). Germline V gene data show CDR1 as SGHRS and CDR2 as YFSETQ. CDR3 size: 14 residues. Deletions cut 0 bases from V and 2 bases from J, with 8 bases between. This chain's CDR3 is CASSLADRNYGYTF. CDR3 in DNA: TGCGCCAGCAGCTTGGCTGACAGAAACTATGGCTACACCTTC.

CDR3 sequence (DNA): TGTGCCAGTAGTATAGATCGGGTCTCTGGAAACACCATATATTTT. Translated: CASSIDRVSGNTIYF. The V and J genes are TRBV19 and TRBJ1-3; D gene uncertain. Germline CDR1 is LNHDA and CDR2 is SQIVND (reference sequence). The CDR3 runs to 15 residues. Trimming took 0 bases from V and 0 from J, leaving 6 bases between them.

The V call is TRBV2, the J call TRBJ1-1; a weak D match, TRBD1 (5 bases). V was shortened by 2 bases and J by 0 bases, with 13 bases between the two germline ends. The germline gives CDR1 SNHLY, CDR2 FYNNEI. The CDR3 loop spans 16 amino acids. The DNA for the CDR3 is TGTGCCAGCAGTGAATACTTGACAGTCATGAACACTGAAGCTTTCTTT. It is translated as CASSEYLTVMNTEAFF. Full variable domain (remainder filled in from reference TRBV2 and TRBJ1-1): EPEVTQTPSHQVTQMGQEVILRCVPISNHLYFYWYRQILGQKVEFLVSFYNNEISEKSEIFDDQFSVERPDGSNFTLKIRSTKLEDSAMYFCASSEYLTVMNTEAFFGQGTRLTVV.

The CDR3 sequence is CASSQPPGLAFF. CDR3 DNA: TGTGCCAGCAGTCAACCACCGGGACTTGCTTTCTTT. This chain uses TRBV27 with TRBJ1-1, with D possibly being TRBD1 (5 bases). V lost 5 bases, J lost 11 bases, and 15 bases lay in between. The length of the CDR3 is 12 residues. Germline V gene lookup returns CDR1 MNHEY and CDR2 SMNVEV (reference sequence).

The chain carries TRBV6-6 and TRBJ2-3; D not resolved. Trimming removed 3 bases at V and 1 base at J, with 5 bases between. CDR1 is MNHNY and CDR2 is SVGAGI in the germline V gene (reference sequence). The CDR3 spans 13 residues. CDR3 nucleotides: TGTGCCAGCAGTTATCCGGGCACAGATACGCAGTATTTT. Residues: CASSYPGTDTQYF.

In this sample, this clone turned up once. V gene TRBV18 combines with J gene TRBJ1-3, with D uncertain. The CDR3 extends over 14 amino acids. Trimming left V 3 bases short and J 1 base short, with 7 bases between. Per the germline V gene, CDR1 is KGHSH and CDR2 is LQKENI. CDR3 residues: CASSPTSSGNTIYF. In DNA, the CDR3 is TGTGCCAGCTCACCTACAAGTTCTGGAAACACCATATATTTT.

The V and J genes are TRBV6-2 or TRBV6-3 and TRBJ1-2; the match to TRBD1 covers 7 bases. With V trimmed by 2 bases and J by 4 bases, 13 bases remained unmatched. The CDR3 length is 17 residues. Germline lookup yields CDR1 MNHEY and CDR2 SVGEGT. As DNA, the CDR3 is TGTGCCAGCAGTTACGATCCTGGGACAGCCGATATCTATGGCTACACCTTC. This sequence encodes CASSYDPGTADIYGYTF.

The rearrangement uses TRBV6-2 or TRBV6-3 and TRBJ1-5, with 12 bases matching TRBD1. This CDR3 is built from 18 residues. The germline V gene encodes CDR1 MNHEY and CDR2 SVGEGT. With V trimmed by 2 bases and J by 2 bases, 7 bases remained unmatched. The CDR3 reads CASSYTGTGGWRNQPQHF. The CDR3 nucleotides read TGTGCCAGCAGTTACACCGGGACAGGGGGCTGGCGCAATCAGCCCCAGCATTTT.

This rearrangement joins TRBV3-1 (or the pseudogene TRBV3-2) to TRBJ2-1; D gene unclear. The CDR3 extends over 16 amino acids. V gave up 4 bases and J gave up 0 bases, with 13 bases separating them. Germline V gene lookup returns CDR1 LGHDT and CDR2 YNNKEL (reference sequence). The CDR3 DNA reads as TGTGCCAGCAGCCTACAAGCTGCTAGCTCCTACAATGAGCAGTTCTTC. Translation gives CASSLQAASSYNEQFF.

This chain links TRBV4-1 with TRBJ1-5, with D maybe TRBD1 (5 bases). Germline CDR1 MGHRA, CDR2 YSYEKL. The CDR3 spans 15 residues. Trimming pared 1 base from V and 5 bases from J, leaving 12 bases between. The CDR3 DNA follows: TGCGCCAGCAGCCAAGCGACAGTTTTACATCAGCCCCAGCATTTT. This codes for CASSQATVLHQPQHF.

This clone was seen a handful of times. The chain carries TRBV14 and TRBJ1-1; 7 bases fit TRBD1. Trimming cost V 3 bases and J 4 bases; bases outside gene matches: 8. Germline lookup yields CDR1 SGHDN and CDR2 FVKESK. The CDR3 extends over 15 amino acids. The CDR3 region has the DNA TGTGCCAGCAGCCAGATTCAGGGGGTTGTCACTGAAGCTTTCTTT. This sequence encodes CASSQIQGVVTEAFF.

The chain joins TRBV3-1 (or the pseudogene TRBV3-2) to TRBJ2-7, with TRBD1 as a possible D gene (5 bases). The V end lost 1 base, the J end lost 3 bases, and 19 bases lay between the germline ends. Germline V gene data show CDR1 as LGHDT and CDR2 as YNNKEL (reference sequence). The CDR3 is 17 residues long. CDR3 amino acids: CASSQVDRIGALYEQYF. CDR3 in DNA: TGTGCCAGCAGCCAAGTCGATCGGATAGGGGCGCTCTACGAGCAGTACTTC.

CDR3 nucleotides: TGTGCCAGCAGCTTGGTCGCGGACAGGGGACAGACCCAGTACTTC. Protein: CASSLVADRGQTQYF. The V call is TRBV5-6, the J call TRBJ2-5, with 9 bases fitting TRBD1. Trimming at V came to 0 bases and at J to 6 bases, leaving 6 bases not matched to a gene. Germline V lookup: CDR1 SGHDT, CDR2 YYEEEE. The CDR3 loop spans 15 amino acids.

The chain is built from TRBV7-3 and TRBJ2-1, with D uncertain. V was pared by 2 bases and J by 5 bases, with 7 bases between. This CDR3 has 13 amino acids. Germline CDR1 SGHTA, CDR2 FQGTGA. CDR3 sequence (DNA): TGTGCCAGCAGCTTAGGGCCTGACAATGAGCAGTTCTTC. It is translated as CASSLGPDNEQFF.

The CDR3 region is CASSLTGTHYEQYF. The CDR3 region has the DNA TGTGCCAGCAGCCTTACCGGGACACACTACGAGCAGTACTTC. The chain carries TRBV5-4 and TRBJ2-7; D is perhaps TRBD1 (6 bases). V lost 4 bases to trimming and J lost 3 bases, with 14 bases between them. CDR3 length equals 14 residues. CDR1 and CDR2 from the germline V gene are SGHNT and YYREEE (reference sequence).

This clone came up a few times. The CDR3 loop is CASSQVDFVVTGIYEQYF. CDR3 nucleotides: TGCGCCAGCAGCCAAGTGGACTTTGTTGTGACAGGAATCTACGAGCAGTACTTC. The genes are TRBV4-1 and TRBJ2-7, with TRBD1 as a possible D gene (6 bases). This CDR3 has 18 amino acids. The V end was cut by 1 base, the J end by 3 bases, with 22 bases between. Germline CDR1 MGHRA, CDR2 YSYEKL.

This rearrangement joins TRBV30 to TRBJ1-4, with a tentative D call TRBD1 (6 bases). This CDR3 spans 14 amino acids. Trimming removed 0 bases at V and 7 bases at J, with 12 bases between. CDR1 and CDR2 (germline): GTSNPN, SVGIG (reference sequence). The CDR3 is CAWSVMGAPEKLFF. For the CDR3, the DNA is TGTGCCTGGAGTGTCATGGGGGCGCCTGAAAAACTGTTTTTT.

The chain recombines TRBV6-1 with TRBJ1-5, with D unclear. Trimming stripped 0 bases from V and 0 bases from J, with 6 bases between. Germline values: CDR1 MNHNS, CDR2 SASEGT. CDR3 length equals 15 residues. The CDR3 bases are TGTGCCAGCAGTGAAGCGTCAGGTAGCAATCAGCCCCAGCATTTT. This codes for CASSEASGSNQPQHF.

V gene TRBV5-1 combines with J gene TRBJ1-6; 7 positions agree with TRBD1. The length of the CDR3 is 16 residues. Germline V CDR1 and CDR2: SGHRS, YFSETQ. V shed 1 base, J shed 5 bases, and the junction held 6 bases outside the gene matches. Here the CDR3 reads CASSLSPGTDNSPLHF. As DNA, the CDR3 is TGCGCCAGCAGCTTGTCCCCCGGGACAGATAATTCACCCCTCCACTTT.

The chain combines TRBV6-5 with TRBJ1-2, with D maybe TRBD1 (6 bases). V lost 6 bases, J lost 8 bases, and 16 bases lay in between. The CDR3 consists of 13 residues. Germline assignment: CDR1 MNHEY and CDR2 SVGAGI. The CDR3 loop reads CASSLTGSRGYTF. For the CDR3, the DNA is TGTGCCAGCAGCTTAACAGGGAGTCGGGGCTACACCTTC.

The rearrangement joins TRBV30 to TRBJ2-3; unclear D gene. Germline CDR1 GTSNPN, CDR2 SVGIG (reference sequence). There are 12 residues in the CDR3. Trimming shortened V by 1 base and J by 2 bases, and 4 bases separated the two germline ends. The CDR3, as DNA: TGTGCCTGGAGTGGCGCCACAGATACGCAGTATTTT. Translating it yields CAWSGATDTQYF.

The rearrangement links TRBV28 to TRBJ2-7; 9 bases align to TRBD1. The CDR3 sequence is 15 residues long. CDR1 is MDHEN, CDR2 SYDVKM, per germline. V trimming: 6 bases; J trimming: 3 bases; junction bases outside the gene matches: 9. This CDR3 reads CASRPHRGRNYEQYF. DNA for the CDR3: TGTGCCAGCAGACCCCACAGGGGGCGCAACTACGAGCAGTACTTC.

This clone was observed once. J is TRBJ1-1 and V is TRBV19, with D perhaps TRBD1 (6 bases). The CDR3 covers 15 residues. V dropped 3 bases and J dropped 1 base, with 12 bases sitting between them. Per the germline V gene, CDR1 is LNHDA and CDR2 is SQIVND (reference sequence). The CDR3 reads CASSIGQTKNTEAFF. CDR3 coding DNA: TGTGCCAGTAGTATCGGACAGACAAAGAACACTGAAGCTTTCTTT.

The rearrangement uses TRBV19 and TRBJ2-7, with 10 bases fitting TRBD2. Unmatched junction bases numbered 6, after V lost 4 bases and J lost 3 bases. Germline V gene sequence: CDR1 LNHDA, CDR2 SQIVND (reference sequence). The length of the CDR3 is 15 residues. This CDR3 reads CASSNSASGGYEQYF. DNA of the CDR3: TGTGCCAGTAGTAATTCTGCTAGCGGGGGCTACGAGCAGTACTTC.

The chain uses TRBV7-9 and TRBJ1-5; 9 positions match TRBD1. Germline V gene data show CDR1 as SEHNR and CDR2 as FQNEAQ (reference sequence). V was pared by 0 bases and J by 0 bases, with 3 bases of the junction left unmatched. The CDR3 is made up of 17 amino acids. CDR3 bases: TGTGCCAGCAGCTTAGCTACGGGACAGGGTAGCAATCAGCCCCAGCATTTT. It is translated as CASSLATGQGSNQPQHF.

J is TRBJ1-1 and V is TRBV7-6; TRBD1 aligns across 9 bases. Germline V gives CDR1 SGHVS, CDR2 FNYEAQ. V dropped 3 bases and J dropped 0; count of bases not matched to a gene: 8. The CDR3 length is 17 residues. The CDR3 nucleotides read TGTGCCAGCAGCTTGCTCCGGGACAGGGATTTGAACACTGAAGCTTTCTTT. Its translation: CASSLLRDRDLNTEAFF.

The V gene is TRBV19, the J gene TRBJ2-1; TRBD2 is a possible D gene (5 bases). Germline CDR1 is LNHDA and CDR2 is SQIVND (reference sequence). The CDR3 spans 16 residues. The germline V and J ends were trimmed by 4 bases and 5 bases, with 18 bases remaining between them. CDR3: CASSTSLRLLHNEQFF. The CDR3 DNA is TGTGCCAGTAGTACCTCTCTCCGACTACTCCACAATGAGCAGTTCTTC.